This T cell receptor beta chain was retrieved from a study of blood T cells in healthy people across ages. Next came a second PCR, run for about 7 to 12 cycles, which used a sample-barcoded 5' primer along with a J-beta primer mix. TCRdb redid the calling of the 5' RACE reads with MiXCR, one entry per CDR3 protein. In the table there are over 950,000 distinct CDR3 sequences, roughly half of which are singletons. Isolated PBMCs totaled at least 6 million in each sample. General study points: Among long-lived donors, naive CD4+ cells were more numerous and diversity higher than in aged donors.

The CDR3 length is 15 residues. Germline V lookup: CDR1 ENHRY, CDR2 SYGVKD. This clonotype was recorded a few times. What it binds is unknown. The sequenced material came from blood. This chain uses TRBV10-3 with TRBJ2-5; D is ambiguous. The end of the DNA fits TRBJ2-7 better, so the J call may be wrong. The sequence came from a woman in her sixties in good health. CDR3 nucleotide sequence: TGTGCCATCAGTGAGTCGACTCTGACGGGTGACGAGCAGTACTTC. Amino acid sequence: CAISESTLTGDEQYF.